This T cell receptor (beta chain) was captured by sequencing in a study of graft-versus-host responses after intestinal transplantation. The wider study: Uniformly, recipients were administered anti-thymocyte globulin induction with subsequent tacrolimus and steroids for around 3 years.

The CDR3 extends over 10 amino acids. V shed 0 bases and J shed 7 bases, with 0 bases lying between them. Germline V gene sequence: CDR1 SGHNT, CDR2 YENEEA. This clone was observed once. As yet, its antigen is unknown. Generated by immunoSEQ multiplex PCR, the TCRdb table keeps only in-frame clones and is missing some. Among 50,000 to 60,000 clones, about 90% were seen once, and the ten largest hold almost 2.5%. Study-wide findings and caveats: Recipient marrow showed GvH clones, some seen first in ileum or blood. Researchers found peak circulating GvH clone levels linked to early post-transplant HvG declines.

This sequence originates from a human donor who was the organ donor for an intestinal transplant. The input for sequencing was unstimulated CD4+ T cells sorted from spleen or lymph node cells, taken before transplant. The chain recombines TRBV11-3 with TRBJ2-5; D not certain. The CDR3 protein is CASSLETQYF. The CDR3 bases are TGTGCCAGCAGCTTAGAGACCCAGTACTTC.